These 8 T cell receptor beta chains share one sample of origin, sequenced in a study of response to subunit inactivated influenza vaccine. TCRdb ran MiXCR on the RT-PCR reads and lists one entry per CDR3 protein. The data show over 650,000 distinct CDR3 sequences, roughly 20% seen once. Material: PBMCs from blood, obtained 5 days after vaccination. The receptor set was obtained from a man aged 45-60 years who received an inactivated influenza vaccine.

J is TRBJ1-1 and V is TRBV7-2, with D unresolved. Germline lookup yields CDR1 SGHTA and CDR2 FQGNSA. The CDR3 loop spans 15 amino acids. With 2 bases removed from V and 0 bases from J, the gap between germline ends came to 10 bases. This CDR3 reads CASSLRIGLNTEAFF. Written as DNA, the CDR3 is TGTGCCAGCAGCTTACGGATAGGGCTGAACACTGAAGCTTTCTTT.

The genes are TRBV29-1 and TRBJ2-7; D may match TRBD1 or TRBD2 (6 bases each). With 4 bases removed from V and 2 bases from J, the gap between germline ends came to 18 bases. Per the germline V gene, CDR1 is SQVTM and CDR2 is ANQGSEA. The CDR3 has 15 residues. The CDR3 region has the DNA TGCAGCGTTGGGGTGGGTGGGGGGCTGACCTACGAGCAGTACTTC. Protein product: CSVGVGGGLTYEQYF.

The chain carries TRBV4-1 and TRBJ2-5; 8 bases fit TRBD1. CDR1 and CDR2 from the germline V gene are MGHRA and YSYEKL. The trim removed 4 bases at V and 0 bases at J, leaving 4 bases unmatched. This CDR3 has 15 amino acids. The CDR3 spells CASSPTGGYQETQYF. CDR3 nucleotides: TGCGCCAGCAGCCCAACAGGGGGATACCAAGAGACCCAGTACTTC.

Ten or more counts support this clonotype. This sequence joins TRBV15 and TRBJ2-3; TRBD1 aligns across 9 bases. The CDR3 sequence is 14 residues long. V shed 9 bases, J shed 1 base, and the junction held 5 bases outside the gene matches. The germline V gene encodes CDR1 LNHNV and CDR2 YYDKDF (reference sequence). CDR3 nucleotides: TGTGCCACAAGCCGGGACAGGGGCACAGATACGCAGTATTTT. This codes for CATSRDRGTDTQYF.

This clonotype has just a few counts. This sequence joins TRBV10-3 and TRBJ2-1, with 7 bases fitting TRBD1. CDR3 length equals 16 residues. Germline V gives CDR1 ENHRY, CDR2 SYGVKD. Losses at the gene ends were 5 bases for V and 7 bases for J; bases not matched to a gene: 14. The CDR3 DNA follows: TGTGCCATCAGTCCCTCAGGACAGGCGGTTTTTAATGAGCAGTTCTTC. Translated: CAISPSGQAVFNEQFF.

This clonotype has more than one count but fewer than ten. The chain is built from TRBV9 and TRBJ2-1, with D possibly being TRBD2 (6 bases). The germline CDR1 and CDR2 sequences are SGDLS and YYNGEE. There are 14 residues in the CDR3. Between the trimmed V and J ends, which lost 0 bases and 7 bases, there was a span of 11 bases. DNA of the CDR3: TGTGCCAGCAGCGTAGTCGGAGGGAGGAATGAGCAGTTCTTC. Protein sequence: CASSVVGGRNEQFF.

The rearrangement joins TRBV11-2 to TRBJ2-7; maybe TRBD1 (6 bases). V was pared by 3 bases and J by 6 bases, with 12 bases between. CDR3 length equals 13 residues. Germline V gene sequence: CDR1 SGHAT, CDR2 FQNNGV. CDR3 sequence reads: CASSFGTIGEQYF. As DNA, the CDR3 is TGTGCCAGCAGCTTCGGGACAATTGGCGAGCAGTACTTC.

This clonotype appeared a few times. The V and J genes are TRBV3-1 and TRBJ1-1; TRBD1 agrees at 7 bases. Germline CDR1 is LGHDT and CDR2 is YNNKEL (reference sequence). The CDR3 extends over 15 amino acids. With V trimmed by 6 bases and J by 0 bases, 7 bases remained unmatched. CDR3 loop: CASSSETGLNTEAFF. The CDR3, as DNA: TGTGCCAGCAGTTCTGAGACAGGGTTGAACACTGAAGCTTTCTTT. The variable domain in full, with the rest retrieved from reference TRBV3-1 and TRBJ1-1, is DTAVSQTPKYLVTQMGNDKSIKCEQNLGHDTMYWYKQDSKKFLKIMFSYNNKELIINETVPNRFSPKSPDKAHLNLHINSLELGDSAVYFCASSSETGLNTEAFFGQGTRLTVV.